This TCR beta chain is drawn from a study of ipilimumab plus nivolumab after autologous stem cell transplantation (dated by TCRdb to about 2021). Describing the broader study: The median number of doses that trial patients received was 5 for ipilimumab and roughly 8 for nivolumab. The DLBCL cohort included primary refractory and relapsed disease, with 18-month progression-free survival of approximately 83% and 30% respectively. Some 34 patients made up the trial's intent-to-treat population. The trial enrolled patients with high-risk diffuse large B cell lymphoma, mature T cell lymphoma, or multiple myeloma undergoing autologous transplant.

The study at large found these results: The authors stated that profiles of the T cell receptor repertoire, regulatory T cell phenotype and gut microbiota provided a biologic rationale for studying this approach further. The authors concluded that combined checkpoint inhibition appeared tolerable when used as consolidation after transplant.

V lost 0 bases and J lost 2 bases, and the count of bases not matched to a germline gene is 9. The CDR3 runs 16 residues from the cysteine to the phenylalanine. The entry retains the CDR3 DNA only, 48 bases that are in frame from base 1. Taken from the germline V gene (reference sequence), the CDR1 and CDR2 loops are GTSNPN and SVGIG. Comments on this clone: Which antigen it targets is not known. Within one base of it there is no much larger clone, and no base qualities were kept.

To prepare the library, the immunoSEQ multiplex PCR assay was applied. In its TCRdb copy, this immuneACCESS table keeps in-frame sequences only and misses some clones. Where compared with another copy, unresolved V genes explain less than half of these, and the others have no known cause. This sample is represented by 8,000 to 13,000 clones; approximately 81% of them were singletons. The ten largest account for around 8.4% of the sample. Checkpoint therapy was initiated 14 to 28 days after autologous transplant, and ipilimumab was administered at 1 mg/kg intravenously on day 1 of selected weeks. Patients received nivolumab at 3 mg/kg intravenously on day 1 of weeks 1, 4, 7, 10, and every two weeks through week 26. The study was a Phase Ib clinical trial testing combined checkpoint inhibition with ipilimumab and nivolumab as consolidation after autologous stem cell transplantation.

The TCR sequence derives from a male donor with diffuse large B-cell lymphoma. The sequence links TRBV30 to TRBJ2-7; a stretch of 8 junction bases matches TRBD1. The source material was PBMCs, sampled in a trial of ipilimumab plus nivolumab as post-transplant consolidation. The CDR3 protein sequence reads: CAWSVLKAGGPYEQYF. The nucleotide sequence reads as follows: TGTGCCTGGAGTGTACTTAAGGCAGGGGGCCCCTACGAGCAGTACTTC.